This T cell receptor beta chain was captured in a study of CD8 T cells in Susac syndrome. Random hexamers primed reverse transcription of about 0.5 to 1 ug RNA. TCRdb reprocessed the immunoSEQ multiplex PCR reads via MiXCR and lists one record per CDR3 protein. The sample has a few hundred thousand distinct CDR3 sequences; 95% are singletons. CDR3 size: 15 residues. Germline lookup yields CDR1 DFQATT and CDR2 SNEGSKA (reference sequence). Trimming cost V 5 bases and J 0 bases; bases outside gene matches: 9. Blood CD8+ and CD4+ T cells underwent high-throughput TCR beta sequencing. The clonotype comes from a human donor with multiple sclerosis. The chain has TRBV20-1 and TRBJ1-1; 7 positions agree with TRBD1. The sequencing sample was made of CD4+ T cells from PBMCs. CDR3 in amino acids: CSARRDSLMNTEAFF. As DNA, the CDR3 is TGCAGTGCTCGACGGGACAGCCTTATGAACACTGAAGCTTTCTTT.